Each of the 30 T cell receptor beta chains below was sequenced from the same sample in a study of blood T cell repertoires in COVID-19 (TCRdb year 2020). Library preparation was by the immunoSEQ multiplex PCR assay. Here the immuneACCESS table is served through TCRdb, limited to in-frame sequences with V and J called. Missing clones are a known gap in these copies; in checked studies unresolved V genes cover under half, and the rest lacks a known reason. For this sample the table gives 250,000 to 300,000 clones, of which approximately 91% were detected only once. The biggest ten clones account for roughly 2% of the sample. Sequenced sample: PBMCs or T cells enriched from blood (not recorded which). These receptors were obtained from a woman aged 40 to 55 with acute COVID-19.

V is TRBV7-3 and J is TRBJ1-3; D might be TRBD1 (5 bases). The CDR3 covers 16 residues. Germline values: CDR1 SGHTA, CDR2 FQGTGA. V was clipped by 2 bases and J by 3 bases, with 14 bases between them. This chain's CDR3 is CASSLYGAGNGNTIYF. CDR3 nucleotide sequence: TGTGCCAGCAGCTTATATGGTGCAGGGAATGGAAACACCATATATTTT. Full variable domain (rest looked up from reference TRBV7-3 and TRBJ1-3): GAGVSQTPSNKVTEKGKYVELRCDPISGHTALYWYRQSLGQGPEFLIYFQGTGAADDSGLPNDRFFAVRPEGSVSTLKIQRTERGDSAVYLCASSLYGAGNGNTIYFGEGSWLTVV.

The DNA for the CDR3 is TGTGCCATCAGTGAGTATGCGGGACAGGGGGTTAACTCTGGGGCCAACGTCCTGACTTTC. Residues: CAISEYAGQGVNSGANVLTF. The rearrangement links TRBV10-3 to TRBJ2-6; TRBD1 matches at 11 bases. Unmatched junction bases numbered 8, after V lost 1 base and J lost 0 bases. The CDR3 covers 20 residues. Germline-derived CDR1 and CDR2 are ENHRY and SYGVKD.

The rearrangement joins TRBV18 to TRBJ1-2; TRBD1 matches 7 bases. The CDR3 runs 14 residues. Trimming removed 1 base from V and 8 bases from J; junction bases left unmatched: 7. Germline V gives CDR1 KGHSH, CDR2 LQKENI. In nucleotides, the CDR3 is TGTGCCAGCTCACCACGACGACAGGGAGAGGGCTACACCTTC. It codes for CASSPRRQGEGYTF.

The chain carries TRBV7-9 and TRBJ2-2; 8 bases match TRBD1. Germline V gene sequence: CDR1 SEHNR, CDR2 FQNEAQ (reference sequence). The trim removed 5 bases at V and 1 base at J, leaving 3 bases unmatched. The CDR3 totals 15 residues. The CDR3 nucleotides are TGTGCCAGCAGCCGCGGACAGGGGAACACCGGGGAGCTGTTTTTT. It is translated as CASSRGQGNTGELFF.

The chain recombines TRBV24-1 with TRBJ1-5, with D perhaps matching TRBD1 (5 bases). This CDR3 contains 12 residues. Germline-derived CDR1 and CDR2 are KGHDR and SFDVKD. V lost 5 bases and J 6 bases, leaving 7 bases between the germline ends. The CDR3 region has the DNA TGTGCCACCAGTGCGGGGGGTCAGCCCCAGCATTTT. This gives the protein CATSAGGQPQHF.

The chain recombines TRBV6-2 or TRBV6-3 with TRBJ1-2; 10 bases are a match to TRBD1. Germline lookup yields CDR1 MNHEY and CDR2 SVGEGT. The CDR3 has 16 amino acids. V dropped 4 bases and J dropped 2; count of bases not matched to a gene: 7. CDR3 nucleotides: TGTGCCAGCAGTTCCATTCGGGACAGGGGCAACTATGGCTACACCTTC. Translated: CASSSIRDRGNYGYTF.

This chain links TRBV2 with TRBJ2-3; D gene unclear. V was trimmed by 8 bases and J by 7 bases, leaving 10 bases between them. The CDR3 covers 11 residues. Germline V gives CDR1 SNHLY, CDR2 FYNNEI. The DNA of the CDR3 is TGTGCCAGCGGCGAGGCGAATACGCAGTATTTT. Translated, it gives CASGEANTQYF. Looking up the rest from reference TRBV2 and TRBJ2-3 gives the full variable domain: EPEVTQTPSHQVTQMGQEVILRCVPISNHLYFYWYRQILGQKVEFLVSFYNNEISEKSEIFDDQFSVERPDGSNFTLKIRSTKLEDSAMYFCASGEANTQYFGPGTRLTVL.

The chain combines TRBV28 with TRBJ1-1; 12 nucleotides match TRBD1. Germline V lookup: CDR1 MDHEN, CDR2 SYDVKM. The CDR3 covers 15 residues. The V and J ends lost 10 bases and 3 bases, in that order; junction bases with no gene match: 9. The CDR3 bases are TGTGCCACCAGCAGTCGGGACAGGGGGCACACTGAAGCTTTCTTT. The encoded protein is CATSSRDRGHTEAFF.

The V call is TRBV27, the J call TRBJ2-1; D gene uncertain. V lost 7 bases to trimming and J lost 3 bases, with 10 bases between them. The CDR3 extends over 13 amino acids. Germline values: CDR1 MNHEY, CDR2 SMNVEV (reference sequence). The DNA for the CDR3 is TGTGCCAGCATCAGGCCCGGCTACAATGAGCAGTTCTTC. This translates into CASIRPGYNEQFF.

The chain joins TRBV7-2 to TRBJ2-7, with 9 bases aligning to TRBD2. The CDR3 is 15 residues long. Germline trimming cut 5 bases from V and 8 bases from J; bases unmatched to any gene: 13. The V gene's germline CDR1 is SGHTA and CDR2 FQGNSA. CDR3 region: CASSDWSGGNTQQYF. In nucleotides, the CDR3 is TGTGCCAGCAGCGATTGGAGCGGGGGGAACACTCAGCAGTACTTC.

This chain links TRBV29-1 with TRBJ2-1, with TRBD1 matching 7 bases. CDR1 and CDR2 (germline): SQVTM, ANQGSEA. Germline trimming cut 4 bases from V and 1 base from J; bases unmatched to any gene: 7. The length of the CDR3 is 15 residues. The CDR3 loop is CSVVHPTGSYNEQFF. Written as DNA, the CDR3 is TGCAGCGTTGTCCATCCGACAGGGTCCTACAATGAGCAGTTCTTC.

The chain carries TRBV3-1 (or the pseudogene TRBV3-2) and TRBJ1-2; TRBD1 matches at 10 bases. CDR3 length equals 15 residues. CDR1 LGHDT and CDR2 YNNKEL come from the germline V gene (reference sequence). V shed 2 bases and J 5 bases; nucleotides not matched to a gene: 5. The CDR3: CASSQRGQGIYGYTF. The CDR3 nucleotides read TGTGCCAGCAGCCAAAGGGGACAGGGGATATATGGCTACACCTTC.

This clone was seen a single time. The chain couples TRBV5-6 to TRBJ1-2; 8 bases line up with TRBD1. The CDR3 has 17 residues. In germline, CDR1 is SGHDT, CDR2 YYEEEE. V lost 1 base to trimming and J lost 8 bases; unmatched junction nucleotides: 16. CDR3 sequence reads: CASSLFGTGLGPHGYTF. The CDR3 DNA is TGTGCCAGCAGCTTGTTTGGGACAGGCTTGGGGCCCCACGGCTACACCTTC.

CDR3 region: CSASTLLAGGPYNEQFF. The CDR3 bases are TGCAGTGCTAGTACATTACTAGCGGGGGGGCCCTACAATGAGCAGTTCTTC. The rearrangement uses TRBV20-1 and TRBJ2-1, with 13 bases that match TRBD2. CDR1 DFQATT and CDR2 SNEGSKA come from the germline V gene (reference sequence). V gave up 3 bases and J gave up 2 bases; unmatched junction bases: 7. The CDR3 is 17 residues long.

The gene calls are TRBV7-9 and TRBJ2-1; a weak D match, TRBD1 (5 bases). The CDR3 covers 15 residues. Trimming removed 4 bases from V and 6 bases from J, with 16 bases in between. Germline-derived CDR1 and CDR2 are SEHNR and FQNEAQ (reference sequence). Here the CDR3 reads CASSSKGNQVNEQFF. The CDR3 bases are TGTGCCAGCAGCTCCAAGGGGAATCAGGTCAATGAGCAGTTCTTC.

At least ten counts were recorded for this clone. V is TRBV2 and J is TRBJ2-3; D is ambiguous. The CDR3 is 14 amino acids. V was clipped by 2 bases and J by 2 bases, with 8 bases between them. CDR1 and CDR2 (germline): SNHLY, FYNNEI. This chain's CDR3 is CASSERVYTDTQYF. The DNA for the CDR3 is TGTGCCAGCAGTGAACGAGTCTACACAGATACGCAGTATTTT. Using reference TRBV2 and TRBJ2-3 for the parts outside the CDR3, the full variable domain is EPEVTQTPSHQVTQMGQEVILRCVPISNHLYFYWYRQILGQKVEFLVSFYNNEISEKSEIFDDQFSVERPDGSNFTLKIRSTKLEDSAMYFCASSERVYTDTQYFGPGTRLTVL.

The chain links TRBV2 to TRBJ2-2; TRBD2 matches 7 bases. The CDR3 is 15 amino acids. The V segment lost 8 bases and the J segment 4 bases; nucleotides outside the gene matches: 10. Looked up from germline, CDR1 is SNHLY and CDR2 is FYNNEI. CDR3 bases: TGTGCCAGCTCTCCCGCGGGGGTGAGCACCGGGGAGCTGTTTTTT. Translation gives CASSPAGVSTGELFF.

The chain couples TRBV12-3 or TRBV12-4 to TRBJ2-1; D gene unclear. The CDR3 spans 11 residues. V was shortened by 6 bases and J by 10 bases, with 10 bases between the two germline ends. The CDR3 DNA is TGTGCCAGCAGCACTCTCCGGGAGCAGTTCTTC. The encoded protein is CASSTLREQFF.

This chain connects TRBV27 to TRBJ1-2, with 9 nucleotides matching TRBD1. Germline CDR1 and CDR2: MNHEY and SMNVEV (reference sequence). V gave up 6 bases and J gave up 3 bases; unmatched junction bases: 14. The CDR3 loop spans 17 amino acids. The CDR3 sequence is CASSPSGQGFSDYGYTF. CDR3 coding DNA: TGTGCCAGCAGCCCATCGGGACAGGGTTTCTCGGACTATGGCTACACCTTC.

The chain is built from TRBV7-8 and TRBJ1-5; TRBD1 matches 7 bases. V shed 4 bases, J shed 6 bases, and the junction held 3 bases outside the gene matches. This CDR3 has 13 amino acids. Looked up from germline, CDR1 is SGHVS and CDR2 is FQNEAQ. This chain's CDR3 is CASSSGQAQPQHF. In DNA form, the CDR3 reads TGTGCCAGCAGCTCTGGACAGGCTCAGCCCCAGCATTTT.

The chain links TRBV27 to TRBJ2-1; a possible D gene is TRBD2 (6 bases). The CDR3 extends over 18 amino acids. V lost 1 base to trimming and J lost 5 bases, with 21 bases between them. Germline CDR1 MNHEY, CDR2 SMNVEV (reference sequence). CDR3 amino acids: CASSLFGRERVMNNEQFF. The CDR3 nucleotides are TGTGCCAGCAGTTTATTCGGTCGGGAGCGGGTCATGAACAATGAGCAGTTCTTC.

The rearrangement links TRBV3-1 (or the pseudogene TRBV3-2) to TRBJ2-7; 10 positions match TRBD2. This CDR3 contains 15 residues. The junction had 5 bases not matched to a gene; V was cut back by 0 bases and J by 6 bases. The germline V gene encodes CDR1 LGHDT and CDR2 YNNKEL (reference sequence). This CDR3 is CASSQEVLAGAEQYF. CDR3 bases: TGTGCCAGCAGCCAAGAGGTCCTAGCGGGAGCCGAGCAGTACTTC.

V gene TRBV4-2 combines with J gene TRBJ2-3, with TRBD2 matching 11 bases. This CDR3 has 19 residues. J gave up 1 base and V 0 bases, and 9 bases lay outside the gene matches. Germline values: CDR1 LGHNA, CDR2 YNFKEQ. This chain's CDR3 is CASSQEIAGGLLGTDTQYF. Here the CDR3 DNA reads TGTGCCAGCAGCCAAGAGATAGCGGGAGGGCTGTTGGGCACAGATACGCAGTATTTT.

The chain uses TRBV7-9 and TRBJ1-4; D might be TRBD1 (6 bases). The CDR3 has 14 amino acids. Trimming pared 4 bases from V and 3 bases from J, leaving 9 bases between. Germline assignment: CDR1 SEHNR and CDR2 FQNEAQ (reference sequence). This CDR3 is CASSSTGPNEKLFF. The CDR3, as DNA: TGTGCCAGCAGCTCGACAGGACCTAATGAAAAACTGTTTTTT.

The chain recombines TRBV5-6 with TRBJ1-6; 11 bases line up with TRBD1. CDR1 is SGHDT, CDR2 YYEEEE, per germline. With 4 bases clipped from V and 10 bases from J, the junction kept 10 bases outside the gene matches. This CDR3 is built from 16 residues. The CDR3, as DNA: TGTGCCAGCAGCGAAAGGACAGGGGGCGCGGGATCACCCCTCCACTTT. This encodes CASSERTGGAGSPLHF.

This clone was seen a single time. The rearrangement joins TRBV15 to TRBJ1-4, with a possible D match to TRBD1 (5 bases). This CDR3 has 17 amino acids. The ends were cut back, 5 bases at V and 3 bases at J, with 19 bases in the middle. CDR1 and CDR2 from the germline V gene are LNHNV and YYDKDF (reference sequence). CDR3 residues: CATSSVGQGAANEKLFF. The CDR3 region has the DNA TGTGCCACCAGCTCGGTCGGGCAGGGCGCCGCTAATGAAAAACTGTTTTTT.

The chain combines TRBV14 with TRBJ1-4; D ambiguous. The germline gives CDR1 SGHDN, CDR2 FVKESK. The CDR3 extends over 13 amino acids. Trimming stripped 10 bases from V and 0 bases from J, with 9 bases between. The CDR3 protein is CATSVTTNEKLFF. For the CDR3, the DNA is TGTGCCACCTCGGTAACAACTAATGAAAAACTGTTTTTT.

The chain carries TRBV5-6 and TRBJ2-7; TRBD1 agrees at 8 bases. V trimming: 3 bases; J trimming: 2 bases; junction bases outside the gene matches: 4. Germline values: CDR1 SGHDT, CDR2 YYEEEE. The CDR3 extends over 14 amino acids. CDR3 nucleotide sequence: TGTGCCAGCAGCTCCGGACAGGGCCCCTACGAGCAGTACTTC. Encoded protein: CASSSGQGPYEQYF.

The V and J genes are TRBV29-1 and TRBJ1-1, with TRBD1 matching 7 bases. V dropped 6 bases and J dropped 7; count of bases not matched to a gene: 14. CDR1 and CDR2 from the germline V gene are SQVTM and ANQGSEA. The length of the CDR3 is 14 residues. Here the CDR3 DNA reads TGCAGCGTGCACTTCACAGGGGAAGGAAGTGAAGCTTTCTTT. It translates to CSVHFTGEGSEAFF.

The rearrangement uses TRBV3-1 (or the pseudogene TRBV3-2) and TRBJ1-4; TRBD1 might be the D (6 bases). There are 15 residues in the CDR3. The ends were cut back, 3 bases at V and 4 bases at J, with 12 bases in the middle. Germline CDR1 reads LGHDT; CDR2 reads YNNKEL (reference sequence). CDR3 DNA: TGTGCCAGCAGCCATACAGGGCTTGGTAATGAAAAACTGTTTTTT. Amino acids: CASSHTGLGNEKLFF.